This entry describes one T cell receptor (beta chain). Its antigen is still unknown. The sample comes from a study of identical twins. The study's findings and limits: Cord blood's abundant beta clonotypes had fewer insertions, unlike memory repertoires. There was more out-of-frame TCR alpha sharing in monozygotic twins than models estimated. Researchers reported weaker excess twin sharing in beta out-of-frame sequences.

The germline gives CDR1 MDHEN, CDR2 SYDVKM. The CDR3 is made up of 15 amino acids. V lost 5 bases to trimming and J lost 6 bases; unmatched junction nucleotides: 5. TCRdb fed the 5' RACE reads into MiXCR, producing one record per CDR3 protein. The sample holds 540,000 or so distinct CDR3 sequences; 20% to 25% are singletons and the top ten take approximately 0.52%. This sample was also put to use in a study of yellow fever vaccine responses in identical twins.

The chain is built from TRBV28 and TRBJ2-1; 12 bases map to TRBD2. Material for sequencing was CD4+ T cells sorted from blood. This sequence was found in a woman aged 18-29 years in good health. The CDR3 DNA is TGTGCCAGCAGTCGACTAGCGGGAGTAGGCAATGAGCAGTTCTTC. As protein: CASSRLAGVGNEQFF.